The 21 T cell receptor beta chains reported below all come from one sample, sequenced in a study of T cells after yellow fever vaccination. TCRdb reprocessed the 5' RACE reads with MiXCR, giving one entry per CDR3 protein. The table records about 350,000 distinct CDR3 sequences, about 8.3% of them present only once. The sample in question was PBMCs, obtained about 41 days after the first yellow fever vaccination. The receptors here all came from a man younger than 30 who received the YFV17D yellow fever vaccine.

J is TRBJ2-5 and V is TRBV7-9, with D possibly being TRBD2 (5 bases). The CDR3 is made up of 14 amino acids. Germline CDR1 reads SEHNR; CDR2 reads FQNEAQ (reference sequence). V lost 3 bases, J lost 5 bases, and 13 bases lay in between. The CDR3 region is CASSLEVVVETQYF. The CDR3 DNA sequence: TGTGCCAGCAGCTTGGAGGTTGTGGTGGAGACCCAGTACTTC.

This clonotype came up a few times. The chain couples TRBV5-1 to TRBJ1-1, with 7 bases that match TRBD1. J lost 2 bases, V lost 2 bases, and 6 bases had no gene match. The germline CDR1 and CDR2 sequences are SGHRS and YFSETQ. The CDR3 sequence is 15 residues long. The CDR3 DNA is TGCGCCAGCAGCTTAAGGACAGGTTATAACACTGAAGCTTTCTTT. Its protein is CASSLRTGYNTEAFF.

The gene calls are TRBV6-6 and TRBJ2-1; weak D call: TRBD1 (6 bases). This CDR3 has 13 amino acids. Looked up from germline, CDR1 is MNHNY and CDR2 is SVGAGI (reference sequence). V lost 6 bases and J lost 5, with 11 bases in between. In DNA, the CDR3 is TGTGCCAGCAGCGGGACACCCCACAATGAGCAGTTCTTC. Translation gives CASSGTPHNEQFF.

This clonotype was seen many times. The CDR3 region is CASSVGTDTQYF. The CDR3 DNA follows: TGTGCCAGCAGCGTAGGGACCGATACGCAGTATTTT. This chain connects TRBV9 to TRBJ2-3; D not certain. V lost 0 bases and J 6 bases, leaving 5 bases between the germline ends. Germline CDR1 reads SGDLS; CDR2 reads YYNGEE. This CDR3 region has 12 residues.

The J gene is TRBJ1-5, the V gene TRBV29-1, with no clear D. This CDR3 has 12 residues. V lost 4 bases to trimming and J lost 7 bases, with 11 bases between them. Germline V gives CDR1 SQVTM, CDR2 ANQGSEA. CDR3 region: CSVAQMGQPQHF. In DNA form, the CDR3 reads TGCAGCGTTGCCCAGATGGGGCAGCCCCAGCATTTT.

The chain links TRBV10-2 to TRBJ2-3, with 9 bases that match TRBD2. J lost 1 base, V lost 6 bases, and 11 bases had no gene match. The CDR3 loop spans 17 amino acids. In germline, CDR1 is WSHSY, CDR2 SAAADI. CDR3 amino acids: CASSPDMRGGGTDTQYF. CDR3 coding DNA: TGCGCCAGCAGCCCGGATATGCGGGGGGGCGGCACAGATACGCAGTATTTT.

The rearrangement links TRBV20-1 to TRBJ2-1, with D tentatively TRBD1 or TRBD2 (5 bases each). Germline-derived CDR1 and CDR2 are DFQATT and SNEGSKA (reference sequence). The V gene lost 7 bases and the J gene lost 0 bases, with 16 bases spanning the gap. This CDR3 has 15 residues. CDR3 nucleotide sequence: TGCAGTGGGACGGACTGGGGGAGCTCCTACAATGAGCAGTTCTTC. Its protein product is CSGTDWGSSYNEQFF.

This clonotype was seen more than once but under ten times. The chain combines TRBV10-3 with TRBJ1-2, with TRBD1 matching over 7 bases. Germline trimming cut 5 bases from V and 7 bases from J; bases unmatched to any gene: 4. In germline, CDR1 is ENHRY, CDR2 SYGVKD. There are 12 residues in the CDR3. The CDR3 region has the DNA TGTGCCATCAGTTCAGGGGGAGGTGGCTACACCTTC. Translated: CAISSGGGGYTF.

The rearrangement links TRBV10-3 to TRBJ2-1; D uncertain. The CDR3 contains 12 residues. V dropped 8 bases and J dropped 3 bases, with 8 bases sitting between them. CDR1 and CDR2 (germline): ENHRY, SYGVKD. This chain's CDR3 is CAISQYYNEQFF. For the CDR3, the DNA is TGTGCCATCTCCCAGTACTACAATGAGCAGTTCTTC.

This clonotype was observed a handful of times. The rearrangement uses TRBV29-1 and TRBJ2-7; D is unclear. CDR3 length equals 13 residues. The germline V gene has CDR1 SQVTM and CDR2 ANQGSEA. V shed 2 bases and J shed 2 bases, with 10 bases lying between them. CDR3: CSVEYDGTYEQYF. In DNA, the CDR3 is TGCAGCGTTGAATACGACGGAACCTACGAGCAGTACTTC.

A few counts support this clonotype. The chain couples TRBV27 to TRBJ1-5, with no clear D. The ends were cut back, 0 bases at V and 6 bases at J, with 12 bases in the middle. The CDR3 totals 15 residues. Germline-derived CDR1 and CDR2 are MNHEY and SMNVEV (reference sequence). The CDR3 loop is CASSLSPTGTQPQHF. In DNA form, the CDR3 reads TGTGCCAGCAGTTTATCTCCCACTGGTACTCAGCCCCAGCATTTT.

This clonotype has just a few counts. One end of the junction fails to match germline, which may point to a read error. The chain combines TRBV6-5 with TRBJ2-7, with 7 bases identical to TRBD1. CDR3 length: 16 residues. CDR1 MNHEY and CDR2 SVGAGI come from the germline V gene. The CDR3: CASSYSGRGLYYEQYF. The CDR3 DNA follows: TGTGCCAGCAGCTACTCAGGAAGGGGGCTATACTACGAGCAGTACTTC.

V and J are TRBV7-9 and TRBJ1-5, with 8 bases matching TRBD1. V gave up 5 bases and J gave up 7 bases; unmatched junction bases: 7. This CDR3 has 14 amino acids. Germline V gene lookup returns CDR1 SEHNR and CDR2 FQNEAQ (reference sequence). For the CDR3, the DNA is TGTGCCAGCAGCGTAACAGGGGGTCACCAGCCCCAGCATTTT. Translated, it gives CASSVTGGHQPQHF.

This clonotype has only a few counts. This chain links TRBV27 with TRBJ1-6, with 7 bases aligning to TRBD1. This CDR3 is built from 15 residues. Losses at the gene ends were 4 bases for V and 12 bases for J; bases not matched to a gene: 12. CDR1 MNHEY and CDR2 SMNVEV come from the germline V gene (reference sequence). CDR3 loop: CASSSDREYLRPLHF. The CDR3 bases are TGTGCCAGCAGTTCTGACAGGGAATATTTACGACCCCTCCACTTT.

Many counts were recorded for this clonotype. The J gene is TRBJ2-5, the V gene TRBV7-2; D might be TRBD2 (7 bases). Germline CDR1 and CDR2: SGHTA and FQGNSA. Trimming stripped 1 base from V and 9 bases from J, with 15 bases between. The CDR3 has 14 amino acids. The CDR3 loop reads CASSLVPIGGAQYF. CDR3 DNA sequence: TGTGCCAGCAGCTTAGTGCCCATAGGGGGGGCCCAGTACTTC.

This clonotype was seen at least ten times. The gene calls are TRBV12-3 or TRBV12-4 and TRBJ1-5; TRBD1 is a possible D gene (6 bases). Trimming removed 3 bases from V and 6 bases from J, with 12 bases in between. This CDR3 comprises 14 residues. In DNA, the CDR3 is TGTGCCAGCAGTTTCGGGGGGGCGAGTCAGCCCCAGCATTTT. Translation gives CASSFGGASQPQHF.

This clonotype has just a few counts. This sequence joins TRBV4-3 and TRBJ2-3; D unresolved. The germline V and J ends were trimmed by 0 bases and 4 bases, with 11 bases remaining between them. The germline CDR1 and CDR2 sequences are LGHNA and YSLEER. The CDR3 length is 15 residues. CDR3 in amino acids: CASSQEKSGADTQYF. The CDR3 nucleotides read TGCGCCAGCAGCCAAGAGAAGTCAGGCGCAGATACGCAGTATTTT.

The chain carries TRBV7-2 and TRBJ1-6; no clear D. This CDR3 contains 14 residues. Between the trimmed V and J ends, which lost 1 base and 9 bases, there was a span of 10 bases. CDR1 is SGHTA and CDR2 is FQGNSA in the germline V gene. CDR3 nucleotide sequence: TGTGCCAGCAGCTTAGAGTCTACGGGTTCACCCCTCCACTTT. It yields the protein CASSLESTGSPLHF.

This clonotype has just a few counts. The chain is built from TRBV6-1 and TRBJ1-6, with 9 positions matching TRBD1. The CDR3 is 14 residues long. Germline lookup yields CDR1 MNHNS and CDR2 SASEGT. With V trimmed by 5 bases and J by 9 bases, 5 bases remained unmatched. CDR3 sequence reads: CASSLGQGISPLHF. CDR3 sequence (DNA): TGTGCCAGCAGTCTAGGACAGGGGATTTCACCCCTCCACTTT.

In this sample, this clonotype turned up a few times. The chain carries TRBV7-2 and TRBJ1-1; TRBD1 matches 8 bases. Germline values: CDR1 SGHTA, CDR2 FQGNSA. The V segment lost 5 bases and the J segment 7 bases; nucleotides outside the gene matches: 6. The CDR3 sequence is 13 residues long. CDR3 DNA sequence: TGTGCCAGCAGCGGCGGGACAGGTCTTGAAGCTTTCTTT. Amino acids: CASSGGTGLEAFF.

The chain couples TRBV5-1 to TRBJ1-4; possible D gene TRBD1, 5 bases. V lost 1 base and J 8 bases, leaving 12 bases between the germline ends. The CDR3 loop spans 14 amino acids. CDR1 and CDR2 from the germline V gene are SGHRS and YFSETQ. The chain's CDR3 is CASSLNARVEKLFF. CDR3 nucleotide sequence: TGCGCCAGCAGCTTGAACGCCAGGGTGGAAAAACTGTTTTTT.